This T cell receptor beta chain was sequenced in a study of cytomegalovirus exposure and HLA in healthy donors. Study-wide findings and caveats: CMV antigen specificity was confirmed in vitro for a few CMV-associated chains. Cytomegalovirus-associated TCR beta chains were listed, numbering roughly 150.

This clone appeared a few times. The antigen is undetermined. Germline CDR1 SGHRS, CDR2 YFSETQ. Losses at the gene ends were 0 bases for V and 7 bases for J; bases not matched to a gene: 7. This CDR3 is built from 17 residues. Primers: 60 Vbeta forward and 13 Jbeta reverse. Only in-frame clones appear in the TCRdb table, and some are missing; sequencing was by immunoSEQ multiplex PCR. The top ten hold 1.8% of the sample, which has 110,000 to 150,000 clones, less than 10% seen once. The gene calls are TRBV5-1 and TRBJ2-1; 13 bases are shared with TRBD2. The sequenced material came from PBMCs. The source is a man aged 50-59 years in good health and CMV-seronegative. The CDR3 coding sequence is TGCGCCAGCAGCTTGGCCGGACTAGCGGGGGCCGCGAATGAGCAGTTCTTC. Residues: CASSLAGLAGAANEQFF.